This TCR beta chain was recorded in a study of T cell changes during pregnancy in multiple sclerosis. V was pared by 4 bases and J by 6 bases, with 13 bases between. Germline V gene lookup returns CDR1 LGHNA and CDR2 YSLEER. The CDR3 covers 13 residues. Libraries were prepared by immunoSEQ multiplex PCR; TCRdb keeps only in-frame clonotypes and omits some of them. The sample lists 35,000 to 45,000 clones, about 88% occurring once. The sequenced sample was CD8+ T cells from peripheral blood mononuclear cells, obtained in the first trimester of pregnancy. This clonotype originated in a female donor with multiple sclerosis, enrolled in a pregnancy study. This chain connects TRBV4-3 to TRBJ2-7; possibly TRBD2 for D (6 bases). The DNA for the CDR3 is TGCGCCAGCAGCCCCCCCGGGAGCGGCGAGCAGTACTTC. The encoded protein is CASSPPGSGEQYF.